The T cell receptor beta chain described here comes from a study of TIL therapy for anti-PD-1-resistant metastatic lung cancer. The CDR3 is 13 amino acids. Germline V gene sequence: CDR1 MNHEY, CDR2 SMNVEV (reference sequence). With 8 bases removed from V and 2 bases from J, the gap between germline ends came to 11 bases. Indicated time point: pre-treatment sample, taken before nivolumab and TIL therapy. The immunoSEQ assay was v3. Clones were sequenced by immunoSEQ multiplex PCR, and TCRdb holds only the in-frame ones, with some missing. The profile shows 15,000 to 20,000 clones, 83% of them singletons.

The genes are TRBV27 and TRBJ2-3; D not certain. The source of this sequence is a person aged 25 to 85 with non-small cell lung cancer. This material consisted of blood, taken at baseline. The CDR3 sequence is CASGLQVTDTQYF. In nucleotides, the CDR3 is TGTGCCAGCGGCCTCCAGGTCACAGATACGCAGTATTTT.